Given below is one TCR beta chain in context. Unsorted PBMC DNA was sequenced on ten immunoSEQ deep assay plates. Profiling relied on immunoSEQ multiplex PCR, and the TCRdb table lists in-frame clones only, not all of them. The sample includes about 490,000 clones, 76% seen only once; the top ten take over 10%. This sample is drawn from a study of shared clonotypes between healthy human individuals. The germline CDR1 and CDR2 sequences are SEHNR and FQNEAQ (reference sequence). The CDR3 has 15 residues. Trimming cost V 1 base and J 4 bases, with 12 bases left between them. The TCR comes from a woman between 40 and 50 years old in good health. Some clones in this sample may be carry-over from other donors' samples. Sequencing was performed on PBMCs. This chain joins TRBV7-9 and TRBJ2-3; maybe TRBD2 (5 bases). In DNA, the CDR3 is TGTGCCAGCAGCTTAGGTGGACTCGAGGCAGATACGCAGTATTTT. Its protein product is CASSLGGLEADTQYF.